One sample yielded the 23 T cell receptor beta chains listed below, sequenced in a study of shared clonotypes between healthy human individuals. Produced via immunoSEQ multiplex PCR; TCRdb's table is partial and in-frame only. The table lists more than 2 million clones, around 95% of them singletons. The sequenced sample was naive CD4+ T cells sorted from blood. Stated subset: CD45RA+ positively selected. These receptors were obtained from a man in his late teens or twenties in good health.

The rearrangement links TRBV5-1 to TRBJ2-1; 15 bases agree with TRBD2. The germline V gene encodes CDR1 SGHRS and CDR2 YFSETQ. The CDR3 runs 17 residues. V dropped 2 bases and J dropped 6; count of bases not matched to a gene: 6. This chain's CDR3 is CASSFGLAGGLGNEQFF. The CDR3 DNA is TGCGCCAGCAGCTTCGGACTAGCGGGAGGGCTAGGCAATGAGCAGTTCTTC. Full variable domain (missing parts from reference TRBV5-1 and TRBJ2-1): KAGVTQTPRYLIKTRGQQVTLSCSPISGHRSVSWYQQTPGQGLQFLFEYFSETQRNKGNFPGRFSGRQFSNSRSEMNVSTLELGDSALYLCASSFGLAGGLGNEQFFGPGTRLTVL.

The CDR3 nucleotides are TGTGCCAGCAGTGAAGGGGTGGGAGGGCCACACAATGAGCAGTTCTTC. This translates into CASSEGVGGPHNEQFF. The rearrangement joins TRBV6-1 to TRBJ2-1; 7 positions agree with TRBD2. The CDR3 totals 16 residues. J gave up 5 bases and V 1 base, and 8 bases lay outside the gene matches. Germline values: CDR1 MNHNS, CDR2 SASEGT.

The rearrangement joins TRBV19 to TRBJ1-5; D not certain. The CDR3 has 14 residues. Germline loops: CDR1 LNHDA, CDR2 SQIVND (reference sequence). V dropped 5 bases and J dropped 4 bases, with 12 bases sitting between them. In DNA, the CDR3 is TGTGCCAGTAGTCAAGACCCACTAAATCAGCCCCAGCATTTT. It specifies CASSQDPLNQPQHF. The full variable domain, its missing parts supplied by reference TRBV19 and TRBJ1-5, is DGGITQSPKYLFRKEGQNVTLSCEQNLNHDAMYWYRQDPGQGLRLIYYSQIVNDFQKGDIAEGYSVSREKKESFPLTVTSAQKNPTAFYLCASSQDPLNQPQHFGDGTRLSIL.

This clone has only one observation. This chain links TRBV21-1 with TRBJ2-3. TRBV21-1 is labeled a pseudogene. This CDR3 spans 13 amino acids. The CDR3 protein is CASKGGSTDTQYF. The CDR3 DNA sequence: TGTGCCAGCAAGGGGGGTAGCACAGATACGCAGTATTTT.

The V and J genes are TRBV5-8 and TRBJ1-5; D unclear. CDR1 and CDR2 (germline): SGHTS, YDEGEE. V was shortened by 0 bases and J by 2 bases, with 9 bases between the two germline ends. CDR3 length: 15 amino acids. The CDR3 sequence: CASSLAGRRNQPQHF. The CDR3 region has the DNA TGTGCCAGCAGCTTGGCAGGTAGGCGCAATCAGCCCCAGCATTTT.

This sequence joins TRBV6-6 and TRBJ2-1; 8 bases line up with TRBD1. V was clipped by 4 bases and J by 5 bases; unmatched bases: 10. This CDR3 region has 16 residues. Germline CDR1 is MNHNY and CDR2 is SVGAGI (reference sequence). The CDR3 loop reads CASSWSGGAGNNEQFF. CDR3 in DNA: TGTGCCAGCAGTTGGTCAGGGGGCGCGGGGAACAATGAGCAGTTCTTC.

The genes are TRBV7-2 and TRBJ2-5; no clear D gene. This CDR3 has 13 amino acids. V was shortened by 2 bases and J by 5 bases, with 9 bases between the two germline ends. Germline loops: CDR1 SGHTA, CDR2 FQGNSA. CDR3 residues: CASSLLSAETQYF. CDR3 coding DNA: TGTGCCAGCAGCTTACTGTCCGCGGAGACCCAGTACTTC.

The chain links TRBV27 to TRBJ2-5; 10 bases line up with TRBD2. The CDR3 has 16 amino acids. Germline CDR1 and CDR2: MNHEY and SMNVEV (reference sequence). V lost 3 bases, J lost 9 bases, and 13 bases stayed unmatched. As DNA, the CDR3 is TGTGCCAGCAGTTTTGGAAAGCGGGGGGGGCCCGGGTCCCAGTACTTC. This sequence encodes CASSFGKRGGPGSQYF.

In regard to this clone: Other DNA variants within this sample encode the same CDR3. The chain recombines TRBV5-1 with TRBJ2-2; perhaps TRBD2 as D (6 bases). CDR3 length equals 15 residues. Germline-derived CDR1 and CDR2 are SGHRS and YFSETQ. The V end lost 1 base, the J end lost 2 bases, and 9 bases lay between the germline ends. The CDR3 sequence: CASSLMGLNTGELFF. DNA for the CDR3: TGCGCCAGCAGCTTGATGGGACTTAACACCGGGGAGCTGTTTTTT.

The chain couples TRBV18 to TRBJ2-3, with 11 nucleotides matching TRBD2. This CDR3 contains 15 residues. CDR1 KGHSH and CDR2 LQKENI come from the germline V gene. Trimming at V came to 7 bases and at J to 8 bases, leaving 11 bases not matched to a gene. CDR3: CASYNPGLAASTQYF. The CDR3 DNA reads TGTGCCAGCTACAACCCGGGACTAGCGGCCTCTACGCAGTATTTT.

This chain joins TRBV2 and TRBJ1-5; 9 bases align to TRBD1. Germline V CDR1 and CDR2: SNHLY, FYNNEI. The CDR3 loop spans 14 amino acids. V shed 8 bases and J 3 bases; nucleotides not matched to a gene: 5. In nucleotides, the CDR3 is TGTGCCAGCCGGACAGGGGTCATCAATCAGCCCCAGCATTTT. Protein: CASRTGVINQPQHF.

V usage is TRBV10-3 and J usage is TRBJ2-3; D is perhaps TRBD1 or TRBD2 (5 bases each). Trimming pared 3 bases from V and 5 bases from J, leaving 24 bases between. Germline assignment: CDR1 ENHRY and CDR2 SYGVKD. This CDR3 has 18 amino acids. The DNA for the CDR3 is TGTGCCATCAGTGACCTCCAGCGGCGAGGCAGGGTGGGAGATACGCAGTATTTT. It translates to CAISDLQRRGRVGDTQYF.

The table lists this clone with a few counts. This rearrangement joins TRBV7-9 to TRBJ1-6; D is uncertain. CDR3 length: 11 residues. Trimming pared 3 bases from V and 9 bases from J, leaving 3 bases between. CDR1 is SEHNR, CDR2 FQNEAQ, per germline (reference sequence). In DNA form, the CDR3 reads TGTGCCAGCAGCTTGAGTTCACCCCTCCACTTT. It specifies CASSLSSPLHF.

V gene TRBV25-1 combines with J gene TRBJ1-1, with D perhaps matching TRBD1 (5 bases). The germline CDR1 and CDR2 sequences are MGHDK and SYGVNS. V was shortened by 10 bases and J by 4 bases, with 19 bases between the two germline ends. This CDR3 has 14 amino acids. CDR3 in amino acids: CATGGGAQGTEAFF. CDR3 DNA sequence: TGTGCCACCGGGGGGGGAGCCCAGGGCACTGAAGCTTTCTTT.

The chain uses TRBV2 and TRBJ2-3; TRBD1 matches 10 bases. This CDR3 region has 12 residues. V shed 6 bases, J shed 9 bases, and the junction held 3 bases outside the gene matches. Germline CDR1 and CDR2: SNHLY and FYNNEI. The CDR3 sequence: CASRGQGNTQYF. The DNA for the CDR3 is TGTGCCAGCAGGGGACAGGGGAACACGCAGTATTTT.

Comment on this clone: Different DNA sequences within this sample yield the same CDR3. As DNA, the CDR3 is TGCGCCAGCAGCTTGGTCACAGATACGCAGTATTTT. It codes for CASSLVTDTQYF. The V and J genes are TRBV5-1 and TRBJ2-3, with D hard to call. The CDR3 consists of 12 residues. V lost 0 bases to trimming and J lost 2 bases, with 1 base between them. CDR1 and CDR2 from the germline V gene are SGHRS and YFSETQ.

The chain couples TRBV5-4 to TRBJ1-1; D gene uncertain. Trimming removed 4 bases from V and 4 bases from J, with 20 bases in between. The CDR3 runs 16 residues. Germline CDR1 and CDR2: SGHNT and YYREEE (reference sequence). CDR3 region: CASSPVQTTWGTEAFF. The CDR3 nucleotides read TGTGCCAGCAGCCCGGTACAGACTACTTGGGGCACTGAAGCTTTCTTT. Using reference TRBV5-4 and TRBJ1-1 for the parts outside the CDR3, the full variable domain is ETGVTQSPTHLIKTRGQQVTLRCSSQSGHNTVSWYQQALGQGPQFIFQYYREEENGRGNFPPRFSGLQFPNYSSELNVNALELDDSALYLCASSPVQTTWGTEAFFGQGTRLTVV.

CDR3 protein: CASILSGADTQYF. CDR3 DNA: TGTGCCAGCATCCTAAGCGGGGCAGATACGCAGTATTTT. V is TRBV6-1 and J is TRBJ2-3, with 7 bases aligning to TRBD2. CDR1 is MNHNS and CDR2 is SASEGT in the germline V gene. The CDR3 covers 13 residues. Losses at the gene ends were 7 bases for V and 4 bases for J; bases not matched to a gene: 5.

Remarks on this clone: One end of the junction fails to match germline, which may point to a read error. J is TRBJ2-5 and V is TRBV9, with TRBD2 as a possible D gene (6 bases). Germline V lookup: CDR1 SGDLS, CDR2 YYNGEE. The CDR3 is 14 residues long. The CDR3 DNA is TGTGCCAGCAGCTTCGACCGGGGCGGGGCCCAAATTAACTTC. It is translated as CASSFDRGGAQINF.

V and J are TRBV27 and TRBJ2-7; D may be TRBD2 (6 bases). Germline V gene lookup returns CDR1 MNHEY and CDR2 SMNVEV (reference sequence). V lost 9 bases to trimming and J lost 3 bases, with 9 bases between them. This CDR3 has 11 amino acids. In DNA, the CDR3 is TGTGCCAGACTTAGCGGCTACGAGCAGTACTTC. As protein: CARLSGYEQYF.

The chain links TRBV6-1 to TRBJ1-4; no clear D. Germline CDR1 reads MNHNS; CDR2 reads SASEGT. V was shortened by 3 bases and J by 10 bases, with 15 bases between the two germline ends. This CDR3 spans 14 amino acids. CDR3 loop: CASSEDGAIAKLFF. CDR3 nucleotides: TGTGCCAGCAGTGAGGACGGAGCGATTGCAAAACTGTTTTTT.

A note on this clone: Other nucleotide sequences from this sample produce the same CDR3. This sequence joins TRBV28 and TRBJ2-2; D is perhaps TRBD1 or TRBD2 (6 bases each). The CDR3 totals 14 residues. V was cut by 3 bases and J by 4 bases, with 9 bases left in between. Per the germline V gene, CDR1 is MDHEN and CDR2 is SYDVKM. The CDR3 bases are TGTGCCAGCAGTTTGGGGGGCTCCACCGGGGAGCTGTTTTTT. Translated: CASSLGGSTGELFF.

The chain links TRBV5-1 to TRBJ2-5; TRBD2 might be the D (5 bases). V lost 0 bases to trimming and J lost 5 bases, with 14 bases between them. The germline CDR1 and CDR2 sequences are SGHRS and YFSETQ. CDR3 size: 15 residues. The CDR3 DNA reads TGCGCCAGCAGCTTGGACGGGCTAGCTGGCGAGACCCAGTACTTC. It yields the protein CASSLDGLAGETQYF.